This entry describes one TCR beta chain. The PCR was carried out with 60 Vbeta primers and 13 Jbeta primers. Produced via immunoSEQ multiplex PCR; TCRdb's table is partial and in-frame only. This sample has more than 200,000 clones; roughly 79% occur once, and the top ten carry under 2%. Germline CDR1 is SGHDT and CDR2 is YYEEEE. The ends were cut back, 4 bases at V and 3 bases at J, with 10 bases in the middle. The CDR3 consists of 13 residues. These data originate in a study of cytomegalovirus exposure and HLA in healthy donors. Sequenced material: PBMCs. The receptor was derived from a man between 18 and 35 years old in good health and CMV-seronegative. This chain joins TRBV5-6 and TRBJ1-1; no clear D. For the CDR3, the DNA is TGTGCCAGCAGCCCGGCGGGGTACACTGAAGCTTTCTTT. Protein: CASSPAGYTEAFF.